The 10 T cell receptor beta chains reported below all come from one sample, sequenced in a study of shared clonotypes between healthy human individuals. Here immunoSEQ multiplex PCR was the method, and the copy in TCRdb shows in-frame clones only, minus some. The data contain some 2,400,000 clones, approximately 94% of them singletons. Source material: naive CD4+ T cells sorted from blood. Stated subset: CD45RA+ positively selected. The receptors derive from a man in his late teens or twenties in good health.

The chain has TRBV9 and TRBJ1-4; D perhaps matches TRBD1 (5 bases). CDR1 SGDLS and CDR2 YYNGEE come from the germline V gene. V lost 7 bases and J 8 bases, leaving 24 bases between the germline ends. The CDR3 has 16 residues. CDR3 sequence: CASGKGPGDSGEKLFF. The CDR3 nucleotides are TGTGCCAGCGGGAAGGGGCCGGGCGACTCCGGGGAAAAACTGTTTTTT.

The chain carries TRBV28 and TRBJ2-4; D remains ambiguous. The ends were cut back, 3 bases at V and 0 bases at J, with 6 bases in the middle. Germline CDR1 MDHEN, CDR2 SYDVKM. This CDR3 has 14 amino acids. CDR3 protein: CASSFTAAKNIQYF. CDR3 sequence (DNA): TGTGCCAGCAGTTTTACCGCAGCCAAAAACATTCAGTACTTC.

The chain joins TRBV4-1 to TRBJ2-3, with TRBD2 matching over 12 bases. The CDR3 sequence is 18 residues long. V shed 1 base, J shed 1 base, and the junction held 6 bases outside the gene matches. Germline V gene sequence: CDR1 MGHRA, CDR2 YSYEKL. The CDR3: CASSQGETSGGRTDTQYF. CDR3 nucleotides: TGCGCCAGCAGCCAAGGGGAGACTAGCGGGGGCCGCACAGATACGCAGTATTTT.

The V and J genes are TRBV11-2 and TRBJ2-3; 12 positions match TRBD2. Germline loops: CDR1 SGHAT, CDR2 FQNNGV. V shed 0 bases and J 4 bases; nucleotides not matched to a gene: 5. This CDR3 is 17 amino acids long. CDR3 nucleotide sequence: TGTGCCAGCAGCTTAGAGGCGCTAGCGGGGGGGTCAGATACGCAGTATTTT. This gives the protein CASSLEALAGGSDTQYF.

This clone has a handful of counts. This chain uses TRBV19 with TRBJ1-1, with TRBD1 matching 9 bases. CDR1 is LNHDA, CDR2 SQIVND, per germline (reference sequence). V gave up 6 bases and J gave up 11 bases; unmatched junction bases: 4. CDR3 length: 11 residues. DNA for the CDR3: TGTGCCAGTAGGGACAGGGGCGACGCTTTCTTT. Its translation is CASRDRGDAFF.

This clone came up a few times. The chain's CDR3 is CSVEDNPGTEAFF. The CDR3 DNA follows: TGCAGCGTTGAAGACAATCCGGGCACTGAAGCTTTCTTT. The gene calls are TRBV29-1 and TRBJ1-1; D is unclear. Germline-derived CDR1 and CDR2 are SQVTM and ANQGSEA. The CDR3 is made up of 13 amino acids. V was trimmed by 0 bases and J by 4 bases, leaving 9 bases between them.

The chain links TRBV10-3 to TRBJ1-1; 8 bases fit TRBD1. This CDR3 spans 15 amino acids. Trimming cost V 1 base and J 1 base; bases outside gene matches: 2. Germline CDR1 and CDR2: ENHRY and SYGVKD. This chain's CDR3 is CAISEFGTGNTEAFF. CDR3 bases: TGTGCCATCAGTGAGTTCGGGACAGGGAACACTGAAGCTTTCTTT.

The V call is TRBV19, the J call TRBJ1-2; no clear D. The V and J ends lost 3 bases and 4 bases respectively, with 9 bases between them. Per the germline V gene, CDR1 is LNHDA and CDR2 is SQIVND (reference sequence). This CDR3 spans 13 amino acids. For the CDR3, the DNA is TGTGCCAGTAGTATCATGGCGGGCTATGGCTACACCTTC. Encoded protein: CASSIMAGYGYTF.

V is TRBV5-4 and J is TRBJ1-4, with TRBD1 matching 9 bases. The length of the CDR3 is 15 residues. J gave up 10 bases and V 0 bases, and 7 bases lay outside the gene matches. The germline gives CDR1 SGHNT, CDR2 YYREEE (reference sequence). The CDR3 reads CASSLGDREVGKLFF. The CDR3, as DNA: TGTGCCAGCAGCTTGGGGGACAGGGAGGTAGGAAAACTGTTTTTT.

For this clone: At one boundary the junction diverges from the germline segment, which might be a read error. Within the sample, other DNA sequences also encode this same CDR3. The rearrangement joins TRBV20-1 to TRBJ2-5, with unresolved D. The CDR3 consists of 10 residues. Germline assignment: CDR1 DFQATT and CDR2 SNEGSKA (reference sequence). This chain's CDR3 is CSAREETQYF. The CDR3 region has the DNA TGCAGTGCTCGAGAGGAGACCCAGTACTTC.